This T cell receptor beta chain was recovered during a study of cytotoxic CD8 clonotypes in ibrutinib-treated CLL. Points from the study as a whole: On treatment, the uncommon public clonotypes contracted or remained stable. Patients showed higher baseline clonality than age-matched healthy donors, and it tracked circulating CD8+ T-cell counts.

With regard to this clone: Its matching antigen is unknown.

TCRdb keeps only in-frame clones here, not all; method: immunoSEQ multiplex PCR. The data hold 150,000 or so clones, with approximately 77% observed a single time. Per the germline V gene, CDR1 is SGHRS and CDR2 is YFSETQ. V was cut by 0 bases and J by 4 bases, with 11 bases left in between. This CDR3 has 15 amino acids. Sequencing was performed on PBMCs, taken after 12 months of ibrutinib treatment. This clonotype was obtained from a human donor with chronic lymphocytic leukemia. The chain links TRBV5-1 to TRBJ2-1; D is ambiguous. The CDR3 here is CASSLEGQLYNEQFF. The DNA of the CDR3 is TGCGCCAGCAGCTTGGAGGGTCAGCTTTACAATGAGCAGTTCTTC.